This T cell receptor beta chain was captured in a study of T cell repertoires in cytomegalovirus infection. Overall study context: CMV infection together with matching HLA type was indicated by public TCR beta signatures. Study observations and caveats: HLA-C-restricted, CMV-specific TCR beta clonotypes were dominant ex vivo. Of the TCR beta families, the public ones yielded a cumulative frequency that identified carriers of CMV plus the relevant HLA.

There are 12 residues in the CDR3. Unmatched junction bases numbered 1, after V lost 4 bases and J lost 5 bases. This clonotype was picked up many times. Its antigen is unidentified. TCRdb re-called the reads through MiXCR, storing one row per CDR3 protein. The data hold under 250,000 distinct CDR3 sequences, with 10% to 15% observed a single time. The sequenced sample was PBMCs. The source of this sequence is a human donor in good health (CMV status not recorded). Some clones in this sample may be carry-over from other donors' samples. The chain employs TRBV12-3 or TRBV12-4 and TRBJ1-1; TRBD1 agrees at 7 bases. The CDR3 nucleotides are TGTGCCAGCAGTTCACAGGGGACTGAAGCTTTCTTT. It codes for CASSSQGTEAFF.